Listed below are T cell receptor beta chains from one sample, sequenced in a study of T cell responses to AZD1222 COVID-19 vaccine. Only in-frame clones appear in the TCRdb table, and some are missing; sequencing was by immunoSEQ multiplex PCR. The repertoire has about 100,000 clones, about 92% of them found once; the top ten carry 1% to 1.5%. This sample comprised peripheral blood, obtained on day 0 of AZD1222 vaccination. The receptors here all came from an adult in good health. Each CDR3 is given with its conserved first and last residue. A D gene is named only where the DNA matches it firmly. Part of the rows lack a size; the others show once, few, many or a class for expanded clones.

size: NA
V: TRBV11-2
D: NA
J: TRBJ2-7
DNA: TGTGCCAGCAGCTTAGATGGGGGTGGGTACGAGCAGTACTTC
CDR3: CASSLDGGGYEQYF

size: once
V: TRBV23-1
D: NA
J: TRBJ1-5
DNA: TGCGCCAGCAGTCAATCATGGGGAAGCAATCAGCCCCAGCATTTT
CDR3: CASSQSWGSNQPQHF

size: NA
V: TRBV6-1
D: TRBD1
J: TRBJ2-2
DNA: TGTGCCAGCAGTGAAGGGACAGGGCCCGGGGAGCTGTTTTTT
CDR3: CASSEGTGPGELFF

size: once
V: TRBV29-1
D: TRBD1
J: TRBJ2-7
DNA: TGCAGCGTTTCCGGGACAGTCTCCTACGAGCAGTACTTC
CDR3: CSVSGTVSYEQYF

size: NA
V: TRBV29-1
D: NA
J: TRBJ2-3
DNA: TGCAGCGTTGAGTCCTACACAGATACGCAGTATTTT
CDR3: CSVESYTDTQYF

size: NA
V: TRBV24-1
D: TRBD1
J: TRBJ2-2
DNA: TGTGCCACCAGTACCGGACAGGGGCACACCGGGGAGCTGTTTTTT
CDR3: CATSTGQGHTGELFF

size: NA
V: TRBV11-3
D: NA
J: TRBJ1-1
DNA: TGTGCCAGCAGCTGGGGACAAGGGAACACTGAAGCTTTCTTT
CDR3: CASSWGQGNTEAFF

size: NA
V: TRBV7-8
D: NA
J: TRBJ2-7
DNA: TGTGCCAGCAGCTTAGGGGTCTCCTACGAGCAGTACTTC
CDR3: CASSLGVSYEQYF

size: NA
V: TRBV15
D: TRBD1
J: TRBJ1-4
DNA: TGTGCCACCAGCGGGGACAGGGGGCAGTACGCTAATGAAAAACTGTTTTTT
CDR3: CATSGDRGQYANEKLFF

size: NA
V: TRBV18
D: NA
J: TRBJ2-3
DNA: TGTGCCAGCTCACCATCGGGTTTCATAGCAGATACGCAGTATTTT
CDR3: CASSPSGFIADTQYF

size: NA
V: TRBV11-2
D: NA
J: TRBJ1-5
DNA: TGTGCCAGCAGCTTAGGGGGGCGGGGTGCCGATCAGCCCCAGCATTTT
CDR3: CASSLGGRGADQPQHF

size: NA
V: TRBV6-6
D: NA
J: TRBJ1-6
DNA: TGTGCCAGCAGTGGATCCGGGACGGTCCCCCATAATTCACCCCTCCACTTT
CDR3: CASSGSGTVPHNSPLHF

size: NA
V: TRBV3-1/TRBV3-2
D: NA
J: TRBJ1-2
DNA: TGTGCCAGCAGCCAAGCGGTCCTATATGGCTACACCTTC
CDR3: CASSQAVLYGYTF

size: NA
V: TRBV6-2/TRBV6-3
D: TRBD1
J: TRBJ2-7
DNA: TGTGCCAGCAGTCGGACAGGCTCCTACGAGCAGTACTTC
CDR3: CASSRTGSYEQYF

size: NA
V: TRBV6-5
D: NA
J: TRBJ2-7
DNA: TGTGCCAGCGGGTCAGAAGTCTACGAGCAGTACTTC
CDR3: CASGSEVYEQYF

size: NA
V: TRBV28
D: NA
J: TRBJ2-1
DNA: TGTGCCAGCAGTTTACCCCTTAGCGGAAGCTCCTACAATGAGCAGTTCTTC
CDR3: CASSLPLSGSSYNEQFF

size: NA
V: TRBV28
D: NA
J: TRBJ2-3
DNA: TGTGCCAGCAGTTTGGGCAGGGGCGATACGCAGTATTTT
CDR3: CASSLGRGDTQYF